This T cell receptor (beta chain) derives from a study of monozygotic twins with inflammatory bowel disease (dated by TCRdb to the late 2010s). With regard to the full study: A total of 28 monozygotic twin pairs were included in the full study, comprising nine German pairs (four IBD-concordant, five IBD-discordant) and 19 IBD-discordant Danish pairs. Each individual had, on average, about 151 000 unique TCRalpha sequences and 181 000 unique TCRbeta sequences available for analysis. Within discordant pairs, disease-associated traits were sought mainly by comparing IBD patients with their genetically identical healthy co-twins. The research as a whole found: No single strong signal or clonotype linked to IBD turned up in the results, so the idea that one exists was not supported. Repertoire similarity did not differ between concordant and discordant twins, which could be due to limited statistical power. Distinction between different T cell subtypes could not be achieved in the analysis. Background noise and inter-individual variability may have been introduced into the repertoires by the differing immunosuppressive treatments among patients. A decrease in TCRbeta repertoire diversity, as measured by inverse Simpson index, was observed in IBD patients compared with their healthy co-twins. IBD patients shared fewer clonotypes with other individuals than healthy twins did, most markedly in patients showing signs of disease activity.

The germline V gene supplies CDR1 SGHRS and CDR2 YFSETQ. Taken from cysteine to phenylalanine, the CDR3 has 14 residues. DNA for this receptor is not on file. The library was generated by 5' RACE. Preparation of each TCR library used around 3.5 ug of total RNA. For each sample, cDNA synthesis with SMARTScribe reverse transcriptase was split into eight separate reactions. During cDNA synthesis, template switching introduced unique molecular identifiers that contained a 6-nucleotide sample barcode. Two nested PCRs of about 15 and 9 cycles amplified the TCRalpha and TCRbeta cDNA, and bead purification followed each PCR. Before amplification, cDNA was treated with uracil DNA-glycosylase and purified using the QIAquick PCR purification kit. The second PCR was the step at which Illumina TruSeq-compatible adapters and sample-specific barcodes were added. TapeStation and Qubit were used to check library quality and concentration, and 5 to 6 ng of each library went into the pool. Pooled libraries were sequenced on an Illumina HiSeq2500 single-index Rapid Run with 2 x 100 bp reads and custom sequencing primers. On the authors' methods: MiGEC version 1.2.6 was used for UMI-based consensus assembly, which corrected PCR and sequencing errors. V(D)J alignment, clonotype assembly and CDR3 extraction were performed with MiXCR version 2.1.1. Normalisation of gene usage, clonotype sharing and MAIT/NKT TCR abundance was achieved by analysing the top 1000, 10 000 and 20 000 clonotypes per sample. After downsampling to 27 000 UMIs, diversity was calculated as the inverse Simpson index using the vegan R package. Statistical testing used paired Mann-Whitney U tests on the discordant twin pairs and applied Benjamini-Hochberg correction for multiple testing. TCRdb reprocessed the reads into one record per CDR3 protein sequence, lacking DNA. These V and J calls are TCRdb output, not the study's own analysis. The data table for this sample lists fewer than 550,000 distinct CDR3 sequences. About 2.6% of the sample is held by the ten biggest clonotypes.

From each donor, a roughly 2.5 ml peripheral blood sample was collected into PAXgene tubes and stored at -80 degrees C. Without any T cell sorting, total RNA was extracted from whole blood using the PAXgene blood miRNA kit on an automated QIAcube. Peripheral blood from monozygotic twin pairs concordant or discordant for inflammatory bowel disease was subjected to deep TCRalpha and TCRbeta repertoire profiling with unique molecular barcoding. For every twin pair, smoking habits were documented, and each individual was categorised as a current, former or never smoker. To note about this clonotype: It lacks a known antigen.

Specimen: blood. The receptor chain draws on TRBV5-1 and TRBJ1-2; TCRdb calls TRBD1, which cannot be checked without DNA. The TCR sequence derives from a human donor with ulcerative colitis or Crohn's disease, or a healthy co-twin of an affected twin (not recorded which). The CDR3 here reads CASSLGSGIAGYTF.